Below, 27 T cell receptor beta chains from the same sample are listed, as sequenced in a study of shared clonotypes between healthy human individuals. The method was immunoSEQ multiplex PCR; TCRdb's version includes in-frame clones alone and lacks a portion of them. The profile shows approximately 650,000 clones, around 95% of them singletons. Terminally differentiated effector memory CD45RA+ cells were excluded from the naive CD8 cells, which were CD45RO-negative and positively selected for CCR7. Sequenced input: naive CD8+ T cells sorted from blood. Source of these receptors: a woman aged 25 to 39 in good health.

This sequence joins TRBV5-1 and TRBJ2-5; D possibly uses TRBD1 or TRBD2 (5 bases each). This CDR3 region has 15 residues. The ends were cut back, 1 base at V and 3 bases at J, with 13 bases in the middle. From germline, CDR1 is SGHRS and CDR2 YFSETQ. CDR3 DNA sequence: TGCGCCAGCAGCTTGAGGGGACGGGTGGAAGAGACCCAGTACTTC. This translates into CASSLRGRVEETQYF. Full variable domain (rest looked up from reference TRBV5-1 and TRBJ2-5): KAGVTQTPRYLIKTRGQQVTLSCSPISGHRSVSWYQQTPGQGLQFLFEYFSETQRNKGNFPGRFSGRQFSNSRSEMNVSTLELGDSALYLCASSLRGRVEETQYFGPGTRLLVL.

CDR3 sequence: CASTLAGATDTQYF. The CDR3 region has the DNA TGTGCCAGCACCCTAGCGGGAGCGACAGATACGCAGTATTTT. This chain uses TRBV28 with TRBJ2-3, with 10 bases fitting TRBD2. CDR1 is MDHEN and CDR2 is SYDVKM in the germline V gene. This CDR3 comprises 14 residues. Losses at the gene ends were 7 bases for V and 3 bases for J; bases not matched to a gene: 4.

DNA of the CDR3: TGCGCCAGCAGCCCCTCGGGACTAGCGAGATCCTACGAGCAGTACTTC. Encoded protein: CASSPSGLARSYEQYF. The chain carries TRBV4-1 and TRBJ2-7, with TRBD2 matching over 10 bases. This CDR3 region has 16 residues. Germline values: CDR1 MGHRA, CDR2 YSYEKL. The ends lost 4 bases at V and 1 base at J; junction bases unmatched: 7.

This chain links TRBV29-1 with TRBJ2-3; TRBD2 might be the D (6 bases). This CDR3 spans 16 amino acids. CDR1 is SQVTM, CDR2 ANQGSEA, per germline. Trimming cost V 1 base and J 5 bases, with 19 bases left between them. CDR3: CSVEGGLAKRGDTQYF. CDR3 coding DNA: TGCAGCGTTGAAGGCGGTCTAGCGAAAAGGGGAGATACGCAGTATTTT.

This clone has more than one count but fewer than ten. The rearrangement uses TRBV28 and TRBJ1-1; maybe TRBD1 (5 bases). The V end lost 5 bases, the J end lost 9 bases, and 16 bases lay between the germline ends. The CDR3 extends over 13 amino acids. Looked up from germline, CDR1 is MDHEN and CDR2 is SYDVKM. CDR3 nucleotide sequence: TGTGCCAGCAGTCCGCGGGGCGGCTTAAAAGCTTTCTTT. This encodes CASSPRGGLKAFF.

The chain uses TRBV5-4 and TRBJ2-7; 12 positions agree with TRBD2. V shed 3 bases and J 3 bases; nucleotides not matched to a gene: 7. The CDR3 has 16 residues. Germline V gene sequence: CDR1 SGHNT, CDR2 YYREEE (reference sequence). In DNA, the CDR3 is TGTGCCAGCAGCTCGGTAGGACTAGCGGGGAACTACGAGCAGTACTTC. This sequence encodes CASSSVGLAGNYEQYF.

The genes are TRBV6-5 and TRBJ2-1; D is ambiguous. V was clipped by 3 bases and J by 2 bases, with 8 bases between them. The CDR3 runs 14 residues. CDR1 MNHEY and CDR2 SVGAGI come from the germline V gene. The chain's CDR3 is CASSYVFPYNEQFF. The CDR3 nucleotides are TGTGCCAGCAGTTATGTTTTCCCCTACAATGAGCAGTTCTTC.

The chain recombines TRBV6-6 with TRBJ2-1; no clear D. The germline V and J ends were trimmed by 4 bases and 3 bases, with 10 bases remaining between them. The CDR3 sequence is 14 residues long. Germline CDR1 reads MNHNY; CDR2 reads SVGAGI (reference sequence). The CDR3 nucleotides read TGTGCCAGCAGTTCCGATAGTAGCTACAATGAGCAGTTCTTC. It translates to CASSSDSSYNEQFF.

The V call is TRBV7-9, the J call TRBJ2-3; 10 bases agree with TRBD2. The CDR3 sequence is 16 residues long. The trim removed 4 bases at V and 3 bases at J, leaving 7 bases unmatched. Germline lookup yields CDR1 SEHNR and CDR2 FQNEAQ (reference sequence). DNA of the CDR3: TGTGCCAGCAGCTCTACGAGCGGGAGGGAGACAGATACGCAGTATTTT. Translating gives CASSSTSGRETDTQYF. Complete variable domain (other parts from reference TRBV7-9 and TRBJ2-3): DTGVSQNPRHKITKRGQNVTFRCDPISEHNRLYWYRQTLGQGPEFLTYFQNEAQLEKSRLLSDRFSAERPKGSFSTLEIQRTEQGDSAMYLCASSSTSGRETDTQYFGPGTRLTVL.

The chain is built from TRBV7-8 and TRBJ2-6, with 8 bases that match TRBD1. After removal of 5 bases from V and 0 bases from J, the junction contained 6 bases not matched to a gene. The germline CDR1 and CDR2 sequences are SGHVS and FQNEAQ. This CDR3 has 17 residues. CDR3 nucleotides: TGTGCCAGCAGCCTAGTCCAGGGGGCCTCTGGGGCCAACGTCCTGACTTTC. It codes for CASSLVQGASGANVLTF.

The chain recombines TRBV2 with TRBJ1-1, with D uncertain. Germline assignment: CDR1 SNHLY and CDR2 FYNNEI. The germline V and J ends were trimmed by 6 bases and 0 bases, with 14 bases remaining between them. CDR3 length: 15 residues. The DNA of the CDR3 is TGTGCCAGCAGAGCCCATCCGGCAGTGAACACTGAAGCTTTCTTT. Translation: CASRAHPAVNTEAFF.

A remark on this clone: Other DNA sequences of this sample code for an identical CDR3. The CDR3 DNA sequence: TGTGCCAGCAGCTTTAGTTACGAGCAGTACTTC. This codes for CASSFSYEQYF. The J gene is TRBJ2-7, the V gene TRBV11-2; no definite D call. The CDR3 is 11 residues long. The ends were cut back, 3 bases at V and 4 bases at J, with 4 bases in the middle. Germline lookup yields CDR1 SGHAT and CDR2 FQNNGV.

This clone showed up just once. The V and J genes are TRBV7-6 and TRBJ1-4; TRBD1 is a possible D gene (6 bases). From germline, CDR1 is SGHVS and CDR2 FNYEAQ. V dropped 5 bases and J dropped 6 bases, with 22 bases sitting between them. This CDR3 contains 17 residues. For the CDR3, the DNA is TGTGCCAGCAGCGGTAAGCAATCCCCGGGGGCAGATGAAAAACTGTTTTTT. Protein: CASSGKQSPGADEKLFF.

V is TRBV7-9 and J is TRBJ2-1; TRBD2 agrees at 9 bases. V lost 8 bases and J lost 8; bases outside the gene matches: 10. The germline gives CDR1 SEHNR, CDR2 FQNEAQ (reference sequence). This CDR3 is 14 amino acids long. CDR3 residues: CASLLAGANDEQFF. The CDR3 nucleotides are TGTGCCAGCTTATTAGCGGGAGCTAACGATGAGCAGTTCTTC.

V gene TRBV11-2 combines with J gene TRBJ2-5; tentative D call: TRBD2 (6 bases). The CDR3 contains 16 residues. V was pared by 0 bases and J by 5 bases, with 16 bases between. Per germline, CDR1 SGHAT and CDR2 FQNNGV. CDR3 residues: CASSLEPGDFRETQYF. The CDR3, as DNA: TGTGCCAGCAGCTTAGAACCGGGAGACTTTCGGGAGACCCAGTACTTC.

V gene TRBV7-6 combines with J gene TRBJ2-7, with 10 bases that match TRBD2. The V segment lost 1 base and the J segment 4 bases; nucleotides outside the gene matches: 7. This CDR3 is 16 amino acids long. CDR1 and CDR2 from the germline V gene are SGHVS and FNYEAQ. The CDR3 DNA sequence: TGTGCCAGCAGCTTAGGCCGGGCTAGCGGGAGTTACGAGCAGTACTTC. Residues: CASSLGRASGSYEQYF.

The V call is TRBV6-1, the J call TRBJ2-3; TRBD2 matches at 7 bases. In germline, CDR1 is MNHNS, CDR2 SASEGT. V lost 3 bases, J lost 3 bases, and 3 bases stayed unmatched. The CDR3 contains 14 residues. The CDR3 sequence is CASSEVLATDTQYF. CDR3 in DNA: TGTGCCAGCAGTGAGGTACTAGCGACAGATACGCAGTATTTT.

The V gene is TRBV27, the J gene TRBJ2-7; maybe TRBD2 (7 bases). The germline V gene has CDR1 MNHEY and CDR2 SMNVEV (reference sequence). The CDR3 runs to 14 residues. Trimming pared 7 bases from V and 6 bases from J, leaving 19 bases between. The CDR3 nucleotides read TGTGCCAGCACCAAAAGGGGGGGGGACCTCGAGCAGTACTTC. Amino acid sequence: CASTKRGGDLEQYF.

The chain combines TRBV18 with TRBJ2-1; D is perhaps TRBD2 (5 bases). CDR3 length equals 16 residues. In germline, CDR1 is KGHSH, CDR2 LQKENI. V lost 1 base and J lost 0, with 10 bases in between. The CDR3 sequence is CASSPRSGSSYNEQFF. CDR3 sequence (DNA): TGTGCCAGCTCACCACGGTCTGGGAGCTCCTACAATGAGCAGTTCTTC. The variable domain in full, completed from reference TRBV18 and TRBJ2-1, reads NAGVMQNPRHLVRRRGQEARLRCSPMKGHSHVYWYRQLPEEGLKFMVYLQKENIIDESGMPKERFSAEFPKEGPSILRIQQVVRGDSAAYFCASSPRSGSSYNEQFFGPGTRLTVL.

Remarks on this clone: Other nucleotide sequences from this sample produce the same CDR3. The V gene is TRBV13, the J gene TRBJ2-7; D is unresolved. Trimming left V 5 bases short and J 4 bases short, with 12 bases between. The germline CDR1 and CDR2 sequences are PRHDT and FYEKMQ (reference sequence). The CDR3 consists of 13 residues. The chain's CDR3 is CASSPPGSYEQYF. The DNA of the CDR3 is TGTGCCAGCAGCCCCCCCGGAAGTTACGAGCAGTACTTC. Full variable domain (remainder filled in from reference TRBV13 and TRBJ2-7): AAGVIQSPRHLIKEKRETATLKCYPIPRHDTVYWYQQGPGQDPQFLISFYEKMQSDKGSIPDRFSAQQFSDYHSELNMSSLELGDSALYFCASSPPGSYEQYFGPGTRLTVT.

To note about this clone: Other DNA sequences within the sample encode an identical CDR3. This rearrangement joins TRBV27 to TRBJ2-7; D is unclear. The V end was cut by 0 bases, the J end by 5 bases, with 8 bases between. Germline V gene lookup returns CDR1 MNHEY and CDR2 SMNVEV (reference sequence). This CDR3 is 13 amino acids long. The CDR3 spells CASSLSTGHEQYF. CDR3 DNA sequence: TGTGCCAGCAGTTTATCGACGGGCCACGAGCAGTACTTC.

Concerning this clone: Other DNA sequences within the sample encode an identical CDR3. V gene TRBV27 combines with J gene TRBJ1-1; 9 bases fit TRBD1. Germline CDR1 is MNHEY and CDR2 is SMNVEV (reference sequence). Unmatched junction bases numbered 0, after V lost 3 bases and J lost 1 base. The length of the CDR3 is 14 residues. The CDR3 DNA follows: TGTGCCAGCAGTTTGGACAGGGGGAACACTGAAGCTTTCTTT. As protein: CASSLDRGNTEAFF.

This chain uses TRBV7-9 with TRBJ2-1, with TRBD1 matching 7 bases. V lost 5 bases to trimming and J lost 5 bases; unmatched junction nucleotides: 15. The CDR3 loop spans 17 amino acids. Germline CDR1 reads SEHNR; CDR2 reads FQNEAQ (reference sequence). CDR3 bases: TGTGCCAGCAGCCCCCGGACAGGCCAAGGACGTCACAATGAGCAGTTCTTC. Encoded protein: CASSPRTGQGRHNEQFF.

This clone was seen only once. The CDR3 here is CASSSFLEPNEQYF. The CDR3 region has the DNA TGTGCCAGCAGCTCCTTCCTAGAACCGAACGAGCAGTACTTC. This chain joins TRBV5-4 and TRBJ2-7; D remains unclear. From germline, CDR1 is SGHNT and CDR2 YYREEE (reference sequence). The CDR3 is 14 amino acids. V was cut by 3 bases and J by 5 bases, with 15 bases left in between.

The chain recombines TRBV27 with TRBJ2-1, with 7 bases fitting TRBD1. Germline V gene sequence: CDR1 MNHEY, CDR2 SMNVEV (reference sequence). This CDR3 spans 15 amino acids. J lost 4 bases, V lost 5 bases, and 8 bases had no gene match. The CDR3 sequence: CASSPGQAEYNEQFF. In DNA form, the CDR3 reads TGTGCCAGCAGTCCTGGACAGGCTGAATACAATGAGCAGTTCTTC.

The chain uses TRBV7-9 and TRBJ1-1; D remains unclear. Germline values: CDR1 SEHNR, CDR2 FQNEAQ (reference sequence). The CDR3 consists of 14 residues. V lost 5 bases, J lost 9 bases, and 19 bases lay in between. CDR3 in amino acids: CASSPKDSLPKAFF. In nucleotides, the CDR3 is TGTGCCAGCAGCCCTAAGGATTCTCTTCCCAAAGCTTTCTTT. Complete variable domain (other parts from reference TRBV7-9 and TRBJ1-1): DTGVSQNPRHKITKRGQNVTFRCDPISEHNRLYWYRQTLGQGPEFLTYFQNEAQLEKSRLLSDRFSAERPKGSFSTLEIQRTEQGDSAMYLCASSPKDSLPKAFFGQGTRLTVV.

This sequence joins TRBV27 and TRBJ2-2; possible D gene TRBD1, 5 bases. The germline CDR1 and CDR2 sequences are MNHEY and SMNVEV (reference sequence). The V gene lost 2 bases and the J gene lost 2 bases, with 9 bases spanning the gap. The CDR3 extends over 15 amino acids. The CDR3 DNA is TGTGCCAGCAGTTTAGTCAGGGATAACACCGGGGAGCTGTTTTTT. It specifies CASSLVRDNTGELFF.